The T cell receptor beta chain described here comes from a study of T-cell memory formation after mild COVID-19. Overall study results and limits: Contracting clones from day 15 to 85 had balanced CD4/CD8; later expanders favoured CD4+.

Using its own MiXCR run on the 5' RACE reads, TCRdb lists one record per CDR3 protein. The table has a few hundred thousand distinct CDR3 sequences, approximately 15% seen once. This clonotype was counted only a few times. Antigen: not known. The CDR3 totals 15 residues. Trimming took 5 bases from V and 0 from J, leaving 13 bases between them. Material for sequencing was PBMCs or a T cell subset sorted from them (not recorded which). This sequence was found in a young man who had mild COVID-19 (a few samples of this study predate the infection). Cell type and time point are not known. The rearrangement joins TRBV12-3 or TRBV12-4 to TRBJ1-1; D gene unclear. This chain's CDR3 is CASSPSGSMNTEAFF. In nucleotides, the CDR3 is TGTGCCAGCAGTCCCTCGGGGAGCATGAACACTGAAGCTTTCTTT.